This T cell receptor (beta chain) was profiled in a study of cytomegalovirus exposure and HLA in healthy donors. The table came from immunoSEQ multiplex PCR; TCRdb's copy has only in-frame clones and leaves some out. The table has about 360,000 clones, around 86% seen once. As for this clone: Its antigen is not known.

General study results and limits: The classifier reportedly diagnosed cytomegalovirus status with high sensitivity and specificity.

Germline CDR1 reads MNHEY; CDR2 reads SVGAGI. The CDR3 covers 14 residues. Trimming shortened V by 4 bases and J by 2 bases, and 12 bases separated the two germline ends. The rearrangement uses TRBV6-5 and TRBJ2-7, with D possibly being TRBD2 (5 bases). The sample was PBMCs. This clonotype originated in a woman between 18 and 30 years old in good health and CMV-seronegative. CDR3 protein: CASSSQELAYEQYF. CDR3 DNA sequence: TGTGCCAGCAGTTCCCAGGAACTAGCCTACGAGCAGTACTTC.